A selection of T cell receptor beta chains follows, all from one sample in a study of cytomegalovirus exposure and HLA in healthy donors. Clones were sequenced by immunoSEQ multiplex PCR, and TCRdb holds only the in-frame ones, with some missing. This specimen shows around 36,000 clones; the ten leading clones hold 3% to 4%. The source material was PBMCs. The receptors were gathered from a woman aged 30 to 39 in good health and CMV-seropositive. Both conserved end residues are trimmed from each CDR3. Fields, in order: CDR3 length, V gene, J gene, D gene, CDR3 protein. A D gene is named only where the DNA matches it firmly.

len: 10
v_gene: TRBV18
j_gene: TRBJ1-1
d_gene: .
CDR3aa: ASSPIGEVAF

len: 11
v_gene: TRBV7-2
j_gene: TRBJ2-1
d_gene: .
CDR3aa: ASSLGLYNEQF

len: 13
v_gene: TRBV7-2
j_gene: TRBJ1-1
d_gene: .
CDR3aa: ASSVGGLRNTEAF

len: 12
v_gene: TRBV2
j_gene: TRBJ2-3
d_gene: TRBD2
CDR3aa: ASSGAGGTDTQY

len: 10
v_gene: TRBV6-5
j_gene: TRBJ1-2
d_gene: .
CDR3aa: ASSYPGVGYT

len: 11
v_gene: TRBV6-1
j_gene: TRBJ2-7
d_gene: .
CDR3aa: ASNPSRAYEQY

len: 15
v_gene: TRBV11-2
j_gene: TRBJ1-4
d_gene: .
CDR3aa: ASSFGRMNPTNEKLF

len: 15
v_gene: TRBV6-1
j_gene: TRBJ2-6
d_gene: .
CDR3aa: ASSDGGRGAGANVLT

len: 14
v_gene: TRBV11-2
j_gene: TRBJ2-1
d_gene: TRBD2
CDR3aa: ASSSRTSGAYNEQF

len: 13
v_gene: TRBV11-3
j_gene: TRBJ2-1
d_gene: .
CDR3aa: ASSLRWGGNEGQF

len: 13
v_gene: TRBV7-2
j_gene: TRBJ1-3
d_gene: .
CDR3aa: ASSTTVNSGNTIY

len: 14
v_gene: TRBV7-2
j_gene: TRBJ1-2
d_gene: .
CDR3aa: ASSSLGRETNYGYT

len: 12
v_gene: TRBV18
j_gene: TRBJ1-2
d_gene: .
CDR3aa: ASSPPTVVYGYT

len: 16
v_gene: TRBV4-1
j_gene: TRBJ2-3
d_gene: TRBD2
CDR3aa: ASSQRTSGVSYTDTQY

len: 13
v_gene: TRBV19
j_gene: TRBJ1-6
d_gene: TRBD1
CDR3aa: ASRRGQGINSPLH

len: 15
v_gene: TRBV14
j_gene: TRBJ2-5
d_gene: TRBD2
CDR3aa: ASSQLIGGGATETQY

len: 16
v_gene: TRBV10-3
j_gene: TRBJ1-3
d_gene: TRBD1
CDR3aa: ASSGGAGTGNSGNTIY

len: 11
v_gene: TRBV2
j_gene: TRBJ1-5
d_gene: .
CDR3aa: ASSGESNQPQH

len: 14
v_gene: TRBV4-2
j_gene: TRBJ2-1
d_gene: .
CDR3aa: ASSQAAGYVFDEQF

len: 11
v_gene: TRBV6-5
j_gene: .
d_gene: .
CDR3aa: ASSYSRDYEQY

len: 13
v_gene: TRBV7-9
j_gene: TRBJ2-1
d_gene: .
CDR3aa: ASSFDRTQGNEQF

len: 13
v_gene: TRBV10-2
j_gene: TRBJ2-7
d_gene: .
CDR3aa: ASSDVRDGANEQY

len: 14
v_gene: TRBV5-1
j_gene: TRBJ2-1
d_gene: .
CDR3aa: ASRPQTGYRGNEQF

len: 10
v_gene: TRBV6-1
j_gene: TRBJ1-2
d_gene: TRBD1
CDR3aa: ASRGTGDGYT

len: 11
v_gene: TRBV6-1
j_gene: TRBJ2-5
d_gene: .
CDR3aa: ANSGGLPETQY

len: 10
v_gene: TRBV6-6
j_gene: TRBJ2-7
d_gene: TRBD2
CDR3aa: ASTPGGNEQY

len: 12
v_gene: TRBV15
j_gene: TRBJ2-3
d_gene: .
CDR3aa: ATSRGTIRDTQY

len: 12
v_gene: TRBV4-1
j_gene: TRBJ1-4
d_gene: .
CDR3aa: ASSQVQSNEKLF